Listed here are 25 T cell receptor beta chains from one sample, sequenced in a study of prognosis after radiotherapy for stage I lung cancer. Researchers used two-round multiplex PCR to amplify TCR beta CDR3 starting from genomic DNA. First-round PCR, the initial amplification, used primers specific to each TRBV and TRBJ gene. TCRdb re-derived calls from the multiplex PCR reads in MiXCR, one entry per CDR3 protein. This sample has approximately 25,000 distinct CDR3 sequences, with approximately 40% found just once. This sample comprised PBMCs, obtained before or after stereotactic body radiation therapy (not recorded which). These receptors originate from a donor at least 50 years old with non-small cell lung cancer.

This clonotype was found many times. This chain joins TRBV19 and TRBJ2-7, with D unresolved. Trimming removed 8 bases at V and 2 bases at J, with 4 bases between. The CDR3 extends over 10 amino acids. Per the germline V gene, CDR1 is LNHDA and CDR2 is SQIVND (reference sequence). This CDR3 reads CASGPYEQYF. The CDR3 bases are TGTGCCAGTGGTCCCTACGAGCAGTACTTC.

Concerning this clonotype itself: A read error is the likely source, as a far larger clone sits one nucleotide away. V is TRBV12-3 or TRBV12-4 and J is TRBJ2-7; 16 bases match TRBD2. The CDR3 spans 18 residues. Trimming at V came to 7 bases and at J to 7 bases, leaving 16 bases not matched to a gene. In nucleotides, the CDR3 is TGTGCCAGCACCCCAGGGACTAGCGGGAGGGCTTGGAACAATGAGCAGTACTTC. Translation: CASTPGTSGRAWNNEQYF.

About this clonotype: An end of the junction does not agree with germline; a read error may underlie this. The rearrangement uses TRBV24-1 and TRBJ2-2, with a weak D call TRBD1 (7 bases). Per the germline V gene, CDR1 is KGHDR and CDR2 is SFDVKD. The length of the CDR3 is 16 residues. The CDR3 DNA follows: TGTGCCACCGGAGGGGACAGTGCCGGCGACACCGCGGAGCTGTTTTTT. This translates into CATGGDSAGDTAELFF.

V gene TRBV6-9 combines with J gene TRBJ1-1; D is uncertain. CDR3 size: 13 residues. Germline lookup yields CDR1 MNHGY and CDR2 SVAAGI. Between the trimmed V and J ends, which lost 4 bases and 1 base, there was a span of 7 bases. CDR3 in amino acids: CASSWVANTEAFF. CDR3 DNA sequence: TGTGCCAGCAGTTGGGTGGCGAACACTGAAGCTTTCTTT.

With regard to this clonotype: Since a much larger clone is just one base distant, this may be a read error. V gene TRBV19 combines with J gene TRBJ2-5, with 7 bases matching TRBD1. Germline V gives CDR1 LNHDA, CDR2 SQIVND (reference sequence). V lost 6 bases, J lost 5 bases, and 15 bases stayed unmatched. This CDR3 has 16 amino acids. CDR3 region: CASSTLDRFERETQYF. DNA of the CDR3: TGTGCCAGTAGCACCCTGGACAGGTTTGAGCGGGAGACCCAGTACTTC.

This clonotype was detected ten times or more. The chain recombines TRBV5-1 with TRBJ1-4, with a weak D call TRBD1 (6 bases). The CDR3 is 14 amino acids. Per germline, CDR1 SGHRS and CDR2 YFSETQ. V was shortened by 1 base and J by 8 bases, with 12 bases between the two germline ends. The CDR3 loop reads CASSLRGPGEKLFF. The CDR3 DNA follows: TGCGCCAGCAGCTTGCGGGGGCCTGGAGAAAAACTGTTTTTT. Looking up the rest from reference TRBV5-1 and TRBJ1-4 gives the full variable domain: KAGVTQTPRYLIKTRGQQVTLSCSPISGHRSVSWYQQTPGQGLQFLFEYFSETQRNKGNFPGRFSGRQFSNSRSEMNVSTLELGDSALYLCASSLRGPGEKLFFGSGTQLSVL.

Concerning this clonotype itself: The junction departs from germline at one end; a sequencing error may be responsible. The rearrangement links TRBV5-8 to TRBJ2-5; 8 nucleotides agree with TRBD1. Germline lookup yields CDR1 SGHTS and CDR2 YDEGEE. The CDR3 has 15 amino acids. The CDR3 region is CASSFTGGHEDTQYF. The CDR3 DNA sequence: TGTGCCAGCAGCTTTACAGGGGGTCATGAAGATACCCAGTACTTC.

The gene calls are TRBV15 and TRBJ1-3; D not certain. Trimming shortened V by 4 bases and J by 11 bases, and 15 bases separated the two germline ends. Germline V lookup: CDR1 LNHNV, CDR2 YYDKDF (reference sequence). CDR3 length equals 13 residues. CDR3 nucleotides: TGTGCCACCAGCAAACCTCTCCAGAGGGCCATATATTTT. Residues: CATSKPLQRAIYF.

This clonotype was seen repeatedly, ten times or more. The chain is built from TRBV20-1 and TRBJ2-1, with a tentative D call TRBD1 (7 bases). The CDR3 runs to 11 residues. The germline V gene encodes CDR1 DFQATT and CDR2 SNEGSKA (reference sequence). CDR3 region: CSYQGGNEQFF. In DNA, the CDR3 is TGCAGCTACCAGGGGGGCAATGAGCAGTTCTTC.

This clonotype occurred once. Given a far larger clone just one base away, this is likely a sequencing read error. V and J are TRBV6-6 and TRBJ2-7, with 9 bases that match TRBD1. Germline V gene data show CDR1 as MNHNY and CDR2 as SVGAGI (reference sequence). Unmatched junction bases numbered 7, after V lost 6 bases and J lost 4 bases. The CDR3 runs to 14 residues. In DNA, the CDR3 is TGTGCCAGCAGGGGGACAGGGTGCGAATACGAGCAGTACTTC. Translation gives CASRGTGCEYEQYF.

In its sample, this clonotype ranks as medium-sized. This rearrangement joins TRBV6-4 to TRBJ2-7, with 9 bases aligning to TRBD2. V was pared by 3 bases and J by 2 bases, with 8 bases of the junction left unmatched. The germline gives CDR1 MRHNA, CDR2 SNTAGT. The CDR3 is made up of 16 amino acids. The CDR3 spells CASSEVPTSGPYEQYF. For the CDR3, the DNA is TGTGCCAGCAGTGAAGTTCCGACTAGCGGCCCCTACGAGCAGTACTTC.

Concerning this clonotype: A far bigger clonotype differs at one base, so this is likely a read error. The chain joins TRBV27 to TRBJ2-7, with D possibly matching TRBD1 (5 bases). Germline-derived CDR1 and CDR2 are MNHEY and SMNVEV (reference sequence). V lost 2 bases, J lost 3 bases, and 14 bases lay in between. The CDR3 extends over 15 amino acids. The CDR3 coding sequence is TGTGCCAGCAGTTTAAAGGCAGGGAAGTGCTACGAGCAGTACTTC. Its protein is CASSLKAGKCYEQYF.

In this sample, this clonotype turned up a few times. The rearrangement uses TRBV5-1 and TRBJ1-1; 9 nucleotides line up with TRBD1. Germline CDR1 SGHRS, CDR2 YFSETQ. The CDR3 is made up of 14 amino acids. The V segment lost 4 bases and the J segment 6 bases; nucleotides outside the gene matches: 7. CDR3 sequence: CASSRMDRGAEAFF. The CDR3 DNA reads TGCGCCAGCAGCCGGATGGACAGGGGTGCTGAAGCTTTCTTT.

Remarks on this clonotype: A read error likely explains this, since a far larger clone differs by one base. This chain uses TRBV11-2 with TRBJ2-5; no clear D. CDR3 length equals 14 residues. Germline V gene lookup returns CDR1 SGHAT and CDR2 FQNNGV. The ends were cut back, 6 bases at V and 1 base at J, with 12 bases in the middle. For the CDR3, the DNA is TGTGCCAGCAGTGTAAAACATAGCCAAGAGACCCAGTACTTC. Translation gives CASSVKHSQETQYF.

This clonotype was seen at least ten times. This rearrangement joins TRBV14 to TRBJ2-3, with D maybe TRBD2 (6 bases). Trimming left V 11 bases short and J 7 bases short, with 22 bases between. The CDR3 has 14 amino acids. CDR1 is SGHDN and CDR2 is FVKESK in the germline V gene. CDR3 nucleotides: TGTGCCCACCCGGGGGAGAGGGGTAGGCATACGCAGTATTTT. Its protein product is CAHPGERGRHTQYF.

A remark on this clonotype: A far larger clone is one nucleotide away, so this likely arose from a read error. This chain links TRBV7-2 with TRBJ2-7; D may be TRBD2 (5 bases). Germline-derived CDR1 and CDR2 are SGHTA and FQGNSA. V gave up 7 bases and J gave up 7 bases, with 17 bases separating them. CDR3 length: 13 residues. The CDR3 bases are TGTGCCAGCATCCCCTCGGGATTCAGGGAGCAGTACTTC. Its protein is CASIPSGFREQYF.

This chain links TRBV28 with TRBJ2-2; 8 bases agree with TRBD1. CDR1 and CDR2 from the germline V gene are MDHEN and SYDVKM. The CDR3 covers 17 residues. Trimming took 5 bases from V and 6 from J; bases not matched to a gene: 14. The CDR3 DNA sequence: TGTGCCAGCAGTACGCCCTCAGGGGGCGGTTTTTCCGGGGAGCTGTTTTTT. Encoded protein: CASSTPSGGGFSGELFF. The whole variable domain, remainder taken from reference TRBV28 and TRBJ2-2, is DVKVTQSSRYLVKRTGEKVFLECVQDMDHENMFWYRQDPGLGLRLIYFSYDVKMKEKGDIPEGYSVSREKKERFSLILESASTNQTSMYLCASSTPSGGGFSGELFFGEGSRLTVL.

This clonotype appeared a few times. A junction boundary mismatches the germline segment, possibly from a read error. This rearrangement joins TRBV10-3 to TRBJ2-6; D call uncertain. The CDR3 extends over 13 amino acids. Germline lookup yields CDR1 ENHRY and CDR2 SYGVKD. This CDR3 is CAITDAVANFLTF. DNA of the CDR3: TGTGCCATCACCGACGCTGTGGCCAACTTCCTGACTTTC.

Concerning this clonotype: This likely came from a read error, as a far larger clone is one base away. The CDR3 DNA is TGTGCCAGCAGGCGAGGGGGAACGTATAATTCACCCCTCCACTTT. Amino acids: CASRRGGTYNSPLHF. V is TRBV28 and J is TRBJ1-6; D may be TRBD1 (6 bases). With 6 bases removed from V and 4 bases from J, the gap between germline ends came to 13 bases. This CDR3 contains 15 residues. CDR1 is MDHEN, CDR2 SYDVKM, per germline. The whole variable domain, filled in from reference TRBV28 and TRBJ1-6, reads DVKVTQSSRYLVKRTGEKVFLECVQDMDHENMFWYRQDPGLGLRLIYFSYDVKMKEKGDIPEGYSVSREKKERFSLILESASTNQTSMYLCASRRGGTYNSPLHFGNGTRLTVT.

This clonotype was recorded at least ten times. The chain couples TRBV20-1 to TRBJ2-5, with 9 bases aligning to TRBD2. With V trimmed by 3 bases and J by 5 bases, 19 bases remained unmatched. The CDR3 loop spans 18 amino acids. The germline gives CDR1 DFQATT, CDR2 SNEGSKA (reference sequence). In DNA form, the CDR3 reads TGCAGTGCTAGCCATAGGTCGGCGGGAGGGCCTGGTGGGGAGACCCAGTACTTC. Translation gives CSASHRSAGGPGGETQYF.

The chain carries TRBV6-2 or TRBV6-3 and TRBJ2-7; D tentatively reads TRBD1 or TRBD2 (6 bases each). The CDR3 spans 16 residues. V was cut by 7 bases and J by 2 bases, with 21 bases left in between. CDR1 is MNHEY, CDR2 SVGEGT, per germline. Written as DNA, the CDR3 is TGTGCCAGCATCCCTGGTGGGACTCGGGGGCCCTACGAGCAGTACTTC. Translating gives CASIPGGTRGPYEQYF.

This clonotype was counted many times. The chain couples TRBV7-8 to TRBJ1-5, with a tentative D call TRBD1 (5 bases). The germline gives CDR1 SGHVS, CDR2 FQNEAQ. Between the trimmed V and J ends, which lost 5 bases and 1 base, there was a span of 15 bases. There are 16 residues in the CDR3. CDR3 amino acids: CASSKPGPPSNQPQHF. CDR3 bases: TGTGCCAGCAGCAAACCGGGACCGCCGAGCAATCAGCCCCAGCATTTT.

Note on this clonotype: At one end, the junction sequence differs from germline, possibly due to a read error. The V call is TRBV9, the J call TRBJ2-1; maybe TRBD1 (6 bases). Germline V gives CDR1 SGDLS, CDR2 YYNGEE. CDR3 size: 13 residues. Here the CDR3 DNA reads TGTGCCAGTAGCGTAGTCCAGGGGCGTGAGCAGTTCTTC. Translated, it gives CASSVVQGREQFF.

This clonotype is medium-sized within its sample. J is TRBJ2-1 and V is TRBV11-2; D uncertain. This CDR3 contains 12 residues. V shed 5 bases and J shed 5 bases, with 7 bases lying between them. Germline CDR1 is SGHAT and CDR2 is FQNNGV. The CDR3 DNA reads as TGTGCCAGCAGCCCCGGAAACAATGAGCAGTTCTTC. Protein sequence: CASSPGNNEQFF.

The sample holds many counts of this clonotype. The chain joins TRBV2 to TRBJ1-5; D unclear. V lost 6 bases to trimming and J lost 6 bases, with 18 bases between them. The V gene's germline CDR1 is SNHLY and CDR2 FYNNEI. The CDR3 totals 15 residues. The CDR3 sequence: CASSQSRGVSQPQHF. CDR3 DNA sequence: TGTGCCAGCAGCCAATCGCGGGGAGTCAGTCAGCCCCAGCATTTT.